The present T cell receptor (beta chain) was sequenced within a study of blood T cell repertoires in COVID-19. At the level of the study: COVID-19 samples, acute and convalescent, were from the United States, Italy and Spain. PBMCs, B-cell-depleted T cells, or T cells provided the cDNA or gDNA that made up the material.

The CDR3 has 16 residues. V lost 0 bases, J lost 2 bases, and 13 bases lay in between. Some clones are missing from TCRdb's copy, which holds only in-frame ones; the method was immunoSEQ multiplex PCR. The repertoire consists of some 270,000 clones, with around 91% occurring once and the leading ten covering under 2.5%. Sequences were obtained from peripheral blood. The receptor was derived from a woman aged 60-75 years with COVID-19, enrolled during active disease. V usage is TRBV5-3 and J usage is TRBJ2-3; D is perhaps TRBD2 (6 bases). TRBV5-3 counts as an open reading frame of uncertain function. CDR3 coding DNA: TGTGCCAGAAGCTTGGACACTCGGAGGGACACAGATACGCAGTATTTT. It encodes CARSLDTRRDTDTQYF.